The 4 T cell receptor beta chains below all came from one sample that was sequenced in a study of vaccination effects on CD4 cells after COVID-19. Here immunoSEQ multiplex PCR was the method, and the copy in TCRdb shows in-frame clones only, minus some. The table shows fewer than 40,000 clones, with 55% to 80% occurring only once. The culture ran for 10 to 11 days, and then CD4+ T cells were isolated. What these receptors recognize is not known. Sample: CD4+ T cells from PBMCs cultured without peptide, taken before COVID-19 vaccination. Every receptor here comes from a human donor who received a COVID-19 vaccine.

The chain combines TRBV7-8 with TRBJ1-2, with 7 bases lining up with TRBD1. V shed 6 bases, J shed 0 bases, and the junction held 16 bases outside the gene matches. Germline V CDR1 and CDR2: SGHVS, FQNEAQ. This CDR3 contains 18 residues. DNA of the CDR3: TGTGCCAGCAGACGAGACAGGGAAACCCGCCCCCCTAACTATGGCTACACCTTC. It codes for CASRRDRETRPPNYGYTF.

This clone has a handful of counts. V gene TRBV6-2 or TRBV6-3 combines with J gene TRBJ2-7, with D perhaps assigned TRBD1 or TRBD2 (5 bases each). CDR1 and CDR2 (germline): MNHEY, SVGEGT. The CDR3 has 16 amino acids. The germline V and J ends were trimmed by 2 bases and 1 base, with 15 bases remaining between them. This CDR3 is CASSYIDRGSSYEQYF. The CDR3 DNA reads TGTGCCAGCAGTTACATCGACAGAGGGTCTTCCTACGAGCAGTACTTC.

DNA of the CDR3: TGTGCCAGTAGTATGGGGACATCCCCAAATGAAAAACTGTTTTTT. It translates to CASSMGTSPNEKLFF. The chain couples TRBV19 to TRBJ1-4; D possibly corresponds to TRBD1 (6 bases). In germline, CDR1 is LNHDA, CDR2 SQIVND (reference sequence). The CDR3 spans 15 residues. Trimming removed 3 bases from V and 5 bases from J, with 13 bases in between.

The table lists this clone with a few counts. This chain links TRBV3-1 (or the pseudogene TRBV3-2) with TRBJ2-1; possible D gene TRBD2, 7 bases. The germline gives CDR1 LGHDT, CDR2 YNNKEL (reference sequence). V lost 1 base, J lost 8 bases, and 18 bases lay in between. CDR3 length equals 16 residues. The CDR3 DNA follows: TGTGCCAGCAGCCAAGGTTTGGGGGGGGGCCTCGATGAGCAGTTCTTC. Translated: CASSQGLGGGLDEQFF.